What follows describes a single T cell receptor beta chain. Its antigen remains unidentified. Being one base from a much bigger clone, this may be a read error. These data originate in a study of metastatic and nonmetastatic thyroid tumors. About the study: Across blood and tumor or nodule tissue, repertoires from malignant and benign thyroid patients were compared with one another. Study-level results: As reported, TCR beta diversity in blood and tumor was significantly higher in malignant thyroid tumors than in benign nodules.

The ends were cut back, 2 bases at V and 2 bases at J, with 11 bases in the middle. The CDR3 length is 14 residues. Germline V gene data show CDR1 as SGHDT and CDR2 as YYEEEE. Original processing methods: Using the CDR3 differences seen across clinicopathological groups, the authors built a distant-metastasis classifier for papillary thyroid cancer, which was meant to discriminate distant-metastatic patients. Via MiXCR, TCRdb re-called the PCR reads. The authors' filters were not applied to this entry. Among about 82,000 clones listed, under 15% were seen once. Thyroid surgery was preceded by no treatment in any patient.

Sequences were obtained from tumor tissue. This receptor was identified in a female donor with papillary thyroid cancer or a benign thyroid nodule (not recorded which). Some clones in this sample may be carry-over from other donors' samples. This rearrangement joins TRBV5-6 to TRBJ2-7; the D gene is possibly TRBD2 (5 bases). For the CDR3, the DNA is TGTGCCAGCAGCTTCTACCACGGGGCCTACGAGCAGTACTTC. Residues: CASSFYHGAYEQYF.